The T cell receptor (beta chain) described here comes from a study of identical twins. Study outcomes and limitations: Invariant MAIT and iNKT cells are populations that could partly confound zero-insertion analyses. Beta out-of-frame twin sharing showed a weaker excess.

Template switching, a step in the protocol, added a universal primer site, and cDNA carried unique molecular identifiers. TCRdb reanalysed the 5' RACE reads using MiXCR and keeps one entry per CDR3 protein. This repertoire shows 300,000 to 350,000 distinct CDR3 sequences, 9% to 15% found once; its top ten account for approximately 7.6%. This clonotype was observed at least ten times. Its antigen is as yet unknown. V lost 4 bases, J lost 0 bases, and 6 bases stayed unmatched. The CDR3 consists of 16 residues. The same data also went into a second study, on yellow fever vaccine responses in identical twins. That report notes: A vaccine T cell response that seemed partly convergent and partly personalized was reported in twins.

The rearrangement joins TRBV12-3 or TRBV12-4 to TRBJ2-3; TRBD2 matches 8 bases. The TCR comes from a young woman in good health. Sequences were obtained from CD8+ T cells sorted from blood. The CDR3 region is CASSSERGISTDTQYF. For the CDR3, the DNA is TGTGCCAGCAGTTCGGAGCGGGGGATTAGCACAGATACGCAGTATTTT.